This record covers a single T cell receptor (beta chain). As yet, its antigen is unknown. The sample comes from a study of shared clonotypes between healthy human individuals. Study as a whole: The study enrolled a couple of women and three men aged 18 to 49.

General observations from the study: Only blood samples were collected, and tissue repertoires likely differ.

The V and J ends lost 8 bases and 2 bases respectively, with 15 bases between them. Germline V gene data show CDR1 as LNHNV and CDR2 as YYDKDF (reference sequence). The CDR3 contains 14 residues. In the authors' methods: Junction-only sequences without quality scores came from ImmunoSEQ, so filtering differed. The table came from immunoSEQ multiplex PCR; TCRdb's copy has only in-frame clones and leaves some out. The V and J calls and clone size were taken over from that table, and D and trimming were inferred from the DNA. The sample shows under 1 million clones, 92% of them seen only once. Only CD45RO-negative cells positively selected for CCR7 counted as naive CD8 cells, so terminally differentiated effector memory CD45RA+ cells were excluded.

The chain uses TRBV15 and TRBJ1-2; TRBD1 might be the D (5 bases). The sequence was obtained from a man aged 25 to 40 in good health. The sequencing sample was made of naive CD8+ T cells sorted from blood. The CDR3 nucleotides are TGTGCCACCCTTAGAGACAGCTTAAACTATGGCTACACCTTC. It translates to CATLRDSLNYGYTF.